Each of the 13 T cell receptor beta chains below was sequenced from the same sample in a study of shared clonotypes between healthy human individuals. The repertoire was sequenced with immunoSEQ multiplex PCR; TCRdb's copy has only in-frame clones and lacks some. The data contain about 1.5 million clones, nearly 99% of them seen just once; the ten biggest clones take up roughly 0.45%. The sequencing input was naive CD4+ T cells sorted from blood. As to subset: CD45RA+ positively selected. Receptors originate from a man between 25 and 39 years old in good health.

This chain connects TRBV2 to TRBJ1-1; weak D call: TRBD1 (6 bases). The length of the CDR3 is 14 residues. Germline V gene lookup returns CDR1 SNHLY and CDR2 FYNNEI. Between the trimmed V and J ends, which lost 6 bases and 2 bases, there was a span of 13 bases. The CDR3 DNA reads as TGTGCCAGCAGCTCGACAGGCGGAAACACTGAAGCTTTCTTT. It translates to CASSSTGGNTEAFF.

The chain has TRBV19 and TRBJ2-7, with a tentative D call TRBD1 (6 bases). With 10 bases removed from V and 0 bases from J, the gap between germline ends came to 16 bases. Germline-derived CDR1 and CDR2 are LNHDA and SQIVND (reference sequence). The CDR3 length is 14 residues. The CDR3 coding sequence is TGTGCCATTCATCGGACAGAGAGCTCCTACGAGCAGTACTTC. Amino acids: CAIHRTESSYEQYF.

This chain uses TRBV6-1 with TRBJ1-3, with 8 bases aligning to TRBD1. The J segment lost 2 bases and the V segment lost 6 bases, leaving 3 bases of the junction unmatched. The CDR3 is 14 amino acids. Germline V gene data show CDR1 as MNHNS and CDR2 as SASEGT. The CDR3 nucleotides read TGTGCCAGCAGAAGGACAGGGCCTGGAAACACCATATATTTT. This encodes CASRRTGPGNTIYF.

The chain employs TRBV6-5 and TRBJ2-7; no definite D call. The germline V gene encodes CDR1 MNHEY and CDR2 SVGAGI. V lost 5 bases, J lost 5 bases, and 19 bases lay in between. The CDR3 is 15 residues long. CDR3 in amino acids: CASSRRETFGHEQYF. As DNA, the CDR3 is TGTGCCAGCAGTCGGCGAGAGACATTTGGACACGAGCAGTACTTC.

The chain uses TRBV11-1 and TRBJ2-7; 11 positions match TRBD1. The V and J ends lost 5 bases and 7 bases, in that order; junction bases with no gene match: 16. The CDR3 consists of 17 residues. CDR1 is SGHAT, CDR2 FQDESV, per germline (reference sequence). The CDR3 bases are TGTGCCAGCAGCCGAGGGGTCGGCAGGGACAGGGGGTCTGAGCAGTACTTC. Protein: CASSRGVGRDRGSEQYF.

Written as DNA, the CDR3 is TGTGCCAGCAGAAACGGGCAGGGGGAAGGCTACACCTTC. It encodes CASRNGQGEGYTF. V gene TRBV6-4 combines with J gene TRBJ1-2, with TRBD1 matching 7 bases. Germline V gives CDR1 MRHNA, CDR2 SNTAGT. V trimming: 6 bases; J trimming: 8 bases; junction bases outside the gene matches: 9. The length of the CDR3 is 13 residues.

Points on this clone: Other DNA sequences of this sample code for an identical CDR3. The V call is TRBV18, the J call TRBJ2-5; D possibly corresponds to TRBD2 (6 bases). This CDR3 contains 13 residues. Germline loops: CDR1 KGHSH, CDR2 LQKENI. V was clipped by 2 bases and J by 5 bases, with 9 bases between them. CDR3 sequence reads: CASSPGTGETQYF. The CDR3 bases are TGTGCCAGCTCACCAGGGACTGGGGAGACCCAGTACTTC. The variable domain in full, with the rest retrieved from reference TRBV18 and TRBJ2-5, is NAGVMQNPRHLVRRRGQEARLRCSPMKGHSHVYWYRQLPEEGLKFMVYLQKENIIDESGMPKERFSAEFPKEGPSILRIQQVVRGDSAAYFCASSPGTGETQYFGPGTRLLVL.

The J gene is TRBJ2-7, the V gene TRBV7-2; D ambiguous. Germline CDR1 reads SGHTA; CDR2 reads FQGNSA. The CDR3 has 14 residues. Trimming took off 0 bases at V and 0 bases at J, with 6 bases between the two ends. CDR3 amino acids: CASSLARNSYEQYF. CDR3 nucleotides: TGTGCCAGCAGCTTAGCTCGAAACTCCTACGAGCAGTACTTC.

The chain recombines TRBV18 with TRBJ2-4, with 10 positions matching TRBD2. The trim removed 5 bases at V and 12 bases at J, leaving 22 bases unmatched. This CDR3 has 18 residues. Germline CDR1 and CDR2: KGHSH and LQKENI. CDR3 residues: CASSSPGLATAGTEDQYF. CDR3 sequence (DNA): TGTGCCAGCTCATCCCCGGGACTAGCGACGGCGGGAACGGAAGATCAGTACTTC. Supplemented by reference TRBV18 and TRBJ2-4, the full variable domain reads NAGVMQNPRHLVRRRGQEARLRCSPMKGHSHVYWYRQLPEEGLKFMVYLQKENIIDESGMPKERFSAEFPKEGPSILRIQQVVRGDSAAYFCASSSPGLATAGTEDQYFGAGTRLSVL.

This sequence joins TRBV7-9 and TRBJ1-5, with a tentative D call TRBD1 (5 bases). This CDR3 region has 15 residues. Germline V gene sequence: CDR1 SEHNR, CDR2 FQNEAQ (reference sequence). The V end lost 0 bases, the J end lost 2 bases, and 8 bases lay between the germline ends. CDR3 protein: CASSLAGTGNQPQHF. CDR3 coding DNA: TGTGCCAGCAGCTTAGCGGGGACGGGCAATCAGCCCCAGCATTTT.

The chain is built from TRBV6-5 and TRBJ2-1; D possibly corresponds to TRBD1 (5 bases). The V and J ends lost 6 bases and 2 bases respectively, with 14 bases between them. This CDR3 spans 15 amino acids. The germline CDR1 and CDR2 sequences are MNHEY and SVGAGI. CDR3 sequence: CASSQTVVTYNEQFF. In DNA form, the CDR3 reads TGTGCCAGCAGCCAGACAGTGGTTACCTACAATGAGCAGTTCTTC.

The chain couples TRBV29-1 to TRBJ2-1, with D perhaps TRBD2 (6 bases). Germline CDR1 is SQVTM and CDR2 is ANQGSEA. CDR3 length equals 12 residues. V lost 5 bases and J 6 bases, leaving 11 bases between the germline ends. The CDR3 nucleotides read TGCAGCGTTAACGGAGGGGTCAATGAGCAGTTCTTC. Amino acid sequence: CSVNGGVNEQFF.

The CDR3 reads CASSRLMLLGDTQYF. CDR3 in DNA: TGTGCCAGCAGTCGCCTGATGCTGCTTGGTGATACGCAGTATTTT. The chain joins TRBV11-1 to TRBJ2-3; D unclear. Germline assignment: CDR1 SGHAT and CDR2 FQDESV (reference sequence). The CDR3 length is 15 residues. The ends were cut back, 6 bases at V and 6 bases at J, with 19 bases in the middle.